The subject of this entry is one TCR beta chain. The data are from a study of OX40 agonist ivuxolimab in advanced cancers. The V gene end was trimmed by 5 bases and the J gene end by 5 bases; junction bases not matched to a gene: 9. The germline CDR1 and CDR2 sequences are MDHEN and SYDVKM. This CDR3 spans 15 amino acids. Generated by immunoSEQ multiplex PCR, the TCRdb table keeps only in-frame clones and is missing some. The table includes tens of thousands of clones, approximately 88% detected once. This TCR was recovered from an adult with an advanced solid tumor such as melanoma, head and neck, liver or kidney cancer. Sample: CD4+ or CD8+ T cells sorted from blood, taken in a trial of the OX40 agonist ivuxolimab. The V call is TRBV28, the J call TRBJ2-7, with 10 positions matching TRBD2. The CDR3 is CASSKLAGERNEQYF. CDR3 DNA sequence: TGTGCCAGCAGTAAGCTAGCGGGAGAGAGGAACGAGCAGTACTTC.